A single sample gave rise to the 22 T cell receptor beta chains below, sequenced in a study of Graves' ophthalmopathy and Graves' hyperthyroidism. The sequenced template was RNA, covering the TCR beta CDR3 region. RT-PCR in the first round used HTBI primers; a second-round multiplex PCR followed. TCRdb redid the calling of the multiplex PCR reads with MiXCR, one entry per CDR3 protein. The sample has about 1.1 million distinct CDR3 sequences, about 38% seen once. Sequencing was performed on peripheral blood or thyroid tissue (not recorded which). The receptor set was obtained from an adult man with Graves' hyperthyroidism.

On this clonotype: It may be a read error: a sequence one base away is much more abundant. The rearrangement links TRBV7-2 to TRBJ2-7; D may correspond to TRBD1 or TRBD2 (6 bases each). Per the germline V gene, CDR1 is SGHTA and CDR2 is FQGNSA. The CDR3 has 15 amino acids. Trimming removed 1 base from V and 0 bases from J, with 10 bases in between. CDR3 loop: CASSLEGGISYEQYF. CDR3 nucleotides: TGTGCCAGCAGCTTAGAGGGGGGCATCTCCTACGAGCAGTACTTC.

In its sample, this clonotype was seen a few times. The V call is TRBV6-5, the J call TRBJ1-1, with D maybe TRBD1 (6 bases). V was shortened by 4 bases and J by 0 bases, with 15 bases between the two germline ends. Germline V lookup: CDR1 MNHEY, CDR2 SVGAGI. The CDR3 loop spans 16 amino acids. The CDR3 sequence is CASSFDRRNMNTEAFF. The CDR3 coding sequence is TGTGCCAGCAGTTTCGACAGGAGAAACATGAACACTGAAGCTTTCTTT.

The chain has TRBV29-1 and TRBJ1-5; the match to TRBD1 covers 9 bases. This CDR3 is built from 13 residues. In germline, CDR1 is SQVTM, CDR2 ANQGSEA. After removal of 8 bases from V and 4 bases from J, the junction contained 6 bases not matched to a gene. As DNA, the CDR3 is TGCAGCAAGGGACAGGGAGGAAATCAGCCCCAGCATTTT. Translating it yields CSKGQGGNQPQHF.

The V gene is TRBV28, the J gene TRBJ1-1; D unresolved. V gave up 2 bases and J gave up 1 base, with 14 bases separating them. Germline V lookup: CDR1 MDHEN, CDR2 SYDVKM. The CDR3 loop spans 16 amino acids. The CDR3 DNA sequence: TGTGCCAGCAGTTTAAGTTTGGGTCATGAGAACACTGAAGCTTTCTTT. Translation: CASSLSLGHENTEAFF.

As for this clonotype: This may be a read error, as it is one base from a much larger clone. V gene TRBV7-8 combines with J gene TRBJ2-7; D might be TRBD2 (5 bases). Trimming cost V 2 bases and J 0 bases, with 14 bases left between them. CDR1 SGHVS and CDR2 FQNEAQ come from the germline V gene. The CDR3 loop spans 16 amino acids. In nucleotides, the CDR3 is TGTGCCAGCAGCTTATTCGCCGGGGAGAGCTCCTACGAGCAGTACTTC. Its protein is CASSLFAGESSYEQYF.

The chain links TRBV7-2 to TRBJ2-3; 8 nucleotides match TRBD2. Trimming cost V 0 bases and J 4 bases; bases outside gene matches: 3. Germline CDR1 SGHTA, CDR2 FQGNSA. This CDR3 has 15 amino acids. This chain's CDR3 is CASSLARTSPDTQYF. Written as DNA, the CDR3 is TGTGCCAGCAGCTTAGCCCGGACTAGCCCAGATACGCAGTATTTT.

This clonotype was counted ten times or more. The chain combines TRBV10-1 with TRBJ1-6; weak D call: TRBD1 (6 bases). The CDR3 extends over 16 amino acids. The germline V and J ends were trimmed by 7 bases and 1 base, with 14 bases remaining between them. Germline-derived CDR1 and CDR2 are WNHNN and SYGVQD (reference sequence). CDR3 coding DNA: TGCGCCAGCAATCCAGAAGGGGGTTCCTATAATTCACCCCTCCACTTT. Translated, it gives CASNPEGGSYNSPLHF.

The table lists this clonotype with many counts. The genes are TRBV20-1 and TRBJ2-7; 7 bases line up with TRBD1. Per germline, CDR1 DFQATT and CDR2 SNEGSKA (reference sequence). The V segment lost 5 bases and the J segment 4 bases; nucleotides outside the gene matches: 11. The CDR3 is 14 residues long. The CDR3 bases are TGCAGTGCTTTCGACAGGGTCCTGGCTTACGAGCAGTACTTC. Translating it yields CSAFDRVLAYEQYF.

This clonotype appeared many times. Written as DNA, the CDR3 is TGTGCCACCAGTGGGGAAAATGGGGCCAACGTCCTGACTTTC. This sequence encodes CATSGENGANVLTF. V and J are TRBV24-1 and TRBJ2-6; D remains unclear. Germline V gives CDR1 KGHDR, CDR2 SFDVKD. The CDR3 runs to 14 residues. V was shortened by 5 bases and J by 3 bases, with 7 bases between the two germline ends.

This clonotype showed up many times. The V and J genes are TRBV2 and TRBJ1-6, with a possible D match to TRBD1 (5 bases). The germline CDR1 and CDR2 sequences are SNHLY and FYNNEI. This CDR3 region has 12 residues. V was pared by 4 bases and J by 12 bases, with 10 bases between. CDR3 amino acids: CASSAGFGPLHF. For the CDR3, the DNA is TGTGCCAGCAGTGCAGGGTTTGGACCCCTCCACTTT. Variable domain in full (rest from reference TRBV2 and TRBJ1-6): EPEVTQTPSHQVTQMGQEVILRCVPISNHLYFYWYRQILGQKVEFLVSFYNNEISEKSEIFDDQFSVERPDGSNFTLKIRSTKLEDSAMYFCASSAGFGPLHFGNGTRLTVT.

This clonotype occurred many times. The CDR3 is CASSFEDRVGYGYTF. The DNA for the CDR3 is TGTGCCAGCAGCTTTGAGGACAGGGTCGGCTATGGCTACACCTTC. This chain uses TRBV5-5 with TRBJ1-2, with TRBD1 identical over 8 bases. CDR1 is SGHKS, CDR2 YYEKEE, per germline (reference sequence). The CDR3 spans 15 residues. With V trimmed by 2 bases and J by 4 bases, 7 bases remained unmatched. The whole variable domain, remainder taken from reference TRBV5-5 and TRBJ1-2, is DAGVTQSPTHLIKTRGQQVTLRCSPISGHKSVSWYQQVLGQGPQFIFQYYEKEERGRGNFPDRFSARQFPNYSSELNVNALLLGDSALYLCASSFEDRVGYGYTFGSGTRLTVV.

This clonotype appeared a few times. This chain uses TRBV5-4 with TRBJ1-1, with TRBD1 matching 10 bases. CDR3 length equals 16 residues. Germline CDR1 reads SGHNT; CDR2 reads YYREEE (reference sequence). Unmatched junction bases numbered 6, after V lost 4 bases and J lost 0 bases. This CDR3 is CASSPRGQGMNTEAFF. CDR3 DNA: TGTGCCAGCAGCCCCCGGGGACAGGGGATGAACACTGAAGCTTTCTTT.

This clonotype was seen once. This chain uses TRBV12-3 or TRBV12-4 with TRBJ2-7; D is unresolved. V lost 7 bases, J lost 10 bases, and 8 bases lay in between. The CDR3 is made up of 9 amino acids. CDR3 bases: TGTGCCAGCACCCCCGCTCAGTACTTC. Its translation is CASTPAQYF.

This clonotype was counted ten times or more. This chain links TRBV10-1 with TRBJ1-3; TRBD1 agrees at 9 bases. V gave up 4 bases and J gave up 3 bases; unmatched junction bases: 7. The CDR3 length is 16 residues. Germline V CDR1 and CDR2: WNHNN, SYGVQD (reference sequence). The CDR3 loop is CASSGGWTGDGNTIYF. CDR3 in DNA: TGCGCCAGCAGTGGAGGTTGGACAGGGGATGGAAACACCATATATTTT.

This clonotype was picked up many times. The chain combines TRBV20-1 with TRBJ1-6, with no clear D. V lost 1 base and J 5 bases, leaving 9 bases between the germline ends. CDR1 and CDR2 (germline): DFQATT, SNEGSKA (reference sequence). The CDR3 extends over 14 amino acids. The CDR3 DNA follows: TGCAGTGCTAGAGGTGAGGCGCATAATTCACCCCTCCACTTT. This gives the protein CSARGEAHNSPLHF.

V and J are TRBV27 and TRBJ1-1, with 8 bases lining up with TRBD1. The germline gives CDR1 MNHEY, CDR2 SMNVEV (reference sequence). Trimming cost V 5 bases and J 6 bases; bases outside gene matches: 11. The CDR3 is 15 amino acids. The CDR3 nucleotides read TGTGCCAGCAGTCCAAAACAGGGGGAGACCCCTGAAGCTTTCTTT. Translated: CASSPKQGETPEAFF.

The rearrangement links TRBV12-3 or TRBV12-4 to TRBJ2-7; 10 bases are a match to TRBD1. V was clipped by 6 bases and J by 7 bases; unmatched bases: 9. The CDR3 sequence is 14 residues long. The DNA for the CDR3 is TGTGCCAGCAGCTCCGGGACAGGGGAAAGGGAGCAGTACTTC. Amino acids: CASSSGTGEREQYF.

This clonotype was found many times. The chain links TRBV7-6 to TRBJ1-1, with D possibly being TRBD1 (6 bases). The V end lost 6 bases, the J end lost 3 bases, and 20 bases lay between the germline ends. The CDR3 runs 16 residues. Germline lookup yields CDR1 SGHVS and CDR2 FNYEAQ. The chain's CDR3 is CASSGGVQGPDTEAFF. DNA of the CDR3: TGTGCCAGCAGTGGGGGGGTACAGGGTCCCGACACTGAAGCTTTCTTT.

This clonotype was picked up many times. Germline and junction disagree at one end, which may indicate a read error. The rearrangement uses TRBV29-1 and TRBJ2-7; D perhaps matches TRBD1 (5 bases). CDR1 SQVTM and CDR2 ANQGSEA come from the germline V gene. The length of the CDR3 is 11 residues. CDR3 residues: CSVQDSNEQYF. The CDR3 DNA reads TGCAGCGTTCAAGACAGCAACGAGCAGTACTTC.

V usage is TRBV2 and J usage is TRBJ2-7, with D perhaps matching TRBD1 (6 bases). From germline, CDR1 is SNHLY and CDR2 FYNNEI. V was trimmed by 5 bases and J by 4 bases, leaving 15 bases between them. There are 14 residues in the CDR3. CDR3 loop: CASSSTGQQYEQYF. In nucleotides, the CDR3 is TGTGCCAGCAGTAGTACGGGACAACAATACGAGCAGTACTTC.

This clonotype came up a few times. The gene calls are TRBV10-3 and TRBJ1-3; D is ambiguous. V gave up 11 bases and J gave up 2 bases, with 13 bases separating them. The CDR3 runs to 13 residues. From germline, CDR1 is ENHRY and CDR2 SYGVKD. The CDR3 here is CASTVEAGNTIYF. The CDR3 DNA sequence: TGTGCCTCAACAGTTGAAGCTGGAAACACCATATATTTT.

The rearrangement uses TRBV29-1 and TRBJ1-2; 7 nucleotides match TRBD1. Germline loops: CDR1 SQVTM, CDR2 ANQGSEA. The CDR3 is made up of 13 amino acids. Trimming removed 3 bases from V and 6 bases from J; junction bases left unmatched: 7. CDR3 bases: TGCAGCGTTGATTCGGCAGGGGGTAATGGCTACACCTTC. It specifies CSVDSAGGNGYTF. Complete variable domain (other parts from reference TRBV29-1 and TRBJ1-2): SAVISQKPSRDICQRGTSLTIQCQVDSQVTMMFWYRQQPGQSLTLIATANQGSEATYESGFVIDKFPISRPNLTFSTLTVSNMSPEDSSIYLCSVDSAGGNGYTFGSGTRLTVV.